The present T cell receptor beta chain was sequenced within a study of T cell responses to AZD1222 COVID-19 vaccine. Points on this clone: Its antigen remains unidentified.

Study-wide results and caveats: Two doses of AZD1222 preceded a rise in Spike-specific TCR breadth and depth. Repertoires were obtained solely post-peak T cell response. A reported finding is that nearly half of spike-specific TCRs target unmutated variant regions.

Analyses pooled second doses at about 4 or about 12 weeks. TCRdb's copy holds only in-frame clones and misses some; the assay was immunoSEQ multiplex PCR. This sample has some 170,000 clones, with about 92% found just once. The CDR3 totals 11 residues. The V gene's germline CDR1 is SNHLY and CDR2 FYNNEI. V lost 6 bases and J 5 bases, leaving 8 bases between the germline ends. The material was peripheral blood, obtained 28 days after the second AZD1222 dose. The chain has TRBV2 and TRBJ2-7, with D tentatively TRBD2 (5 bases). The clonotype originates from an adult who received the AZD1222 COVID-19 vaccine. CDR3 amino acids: CASRYGDEQYF. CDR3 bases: TGTGCCAGCAGGTACGGGGACGAGCAGTACTTC.